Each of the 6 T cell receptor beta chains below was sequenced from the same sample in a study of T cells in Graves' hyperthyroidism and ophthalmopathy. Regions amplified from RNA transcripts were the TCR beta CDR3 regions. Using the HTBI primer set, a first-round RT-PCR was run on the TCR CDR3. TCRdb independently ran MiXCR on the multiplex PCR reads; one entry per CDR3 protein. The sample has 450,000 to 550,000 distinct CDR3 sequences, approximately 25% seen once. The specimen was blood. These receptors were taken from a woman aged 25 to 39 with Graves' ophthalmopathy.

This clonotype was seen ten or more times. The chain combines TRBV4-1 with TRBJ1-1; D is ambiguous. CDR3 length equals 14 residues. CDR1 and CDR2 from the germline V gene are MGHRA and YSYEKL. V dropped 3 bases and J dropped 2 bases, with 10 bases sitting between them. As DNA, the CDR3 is TGCGCCAGCAGCCACCCAATGGTAAACACTGAAGCTTTCTTT. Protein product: CASSHPMVNTEAFF.

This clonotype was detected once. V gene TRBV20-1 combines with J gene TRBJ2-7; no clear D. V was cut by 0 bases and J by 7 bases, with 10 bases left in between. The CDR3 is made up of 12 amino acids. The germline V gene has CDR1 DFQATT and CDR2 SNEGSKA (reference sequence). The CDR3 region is CSARDAGWEQYF. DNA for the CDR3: TGCAGTGCTAGAGATGCCGGGTGGGAGCAGTACTTC.

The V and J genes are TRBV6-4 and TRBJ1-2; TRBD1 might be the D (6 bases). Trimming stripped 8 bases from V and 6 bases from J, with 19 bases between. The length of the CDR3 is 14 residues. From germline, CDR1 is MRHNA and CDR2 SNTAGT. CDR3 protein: CASVQFTGSNGYTF. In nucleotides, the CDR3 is TGTGCCAGCGTCCAGTTCACAGGGTCTAATGGCTACACCTTC.

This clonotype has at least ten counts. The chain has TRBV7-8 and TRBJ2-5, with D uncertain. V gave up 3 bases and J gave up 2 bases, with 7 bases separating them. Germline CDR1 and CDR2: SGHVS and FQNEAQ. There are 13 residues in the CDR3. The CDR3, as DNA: TGTGCCAGCAGCTTGGGCATGCAAGAGACCCAGTACTTC. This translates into CASSLGMQETQYF.

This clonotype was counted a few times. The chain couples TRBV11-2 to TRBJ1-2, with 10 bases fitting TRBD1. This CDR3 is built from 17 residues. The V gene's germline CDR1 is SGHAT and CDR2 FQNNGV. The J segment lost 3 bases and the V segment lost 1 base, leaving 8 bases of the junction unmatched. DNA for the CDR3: TGTGCCAGCAGCTTAGGCGTGACAGGGGGCTCCTACTATGGCTACACCTTC. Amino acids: CASSLGVTGGSYYGYTF.

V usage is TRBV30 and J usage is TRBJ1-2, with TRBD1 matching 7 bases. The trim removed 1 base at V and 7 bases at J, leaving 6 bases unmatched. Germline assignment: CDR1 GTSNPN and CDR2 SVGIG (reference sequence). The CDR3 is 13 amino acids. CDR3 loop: CAWSEQGIAGYTF. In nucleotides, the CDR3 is TGTGCCTGGAGTGAACAGGGGATTGCTGGCTACACCTTC.